This T cell receptor beta chain was documented in a study of cytomegalovirus exposure and HLA in healthy donors. Using immunoSEQ multiplex PCR, the repertoire was profiled, and TCRdb retains in-frame clones only, with some absent. The data show some 120,000 clones, with 85% to 90% seen just once and roughly 1.4% held by the top ten. The sequenced sample was PBMCs. The clonotype comes from a man aged 25-45 years in good health and CMV-seronegative.

CDR3 loop: CASSDSRELSNIYEQYF. CDR3 DNA sequence: TGTGCCAGCAGTGACTCGCGGGAGTTGTCCAACATCTACGAGCAGTACTTC. This rearrangement joins TRBV6-4 to TRBJ2-7; 7 nucleotides align to TRBD2. The CDR3 extends over 17 amino acids. Looked up from germline, CDR1 is MRHNA and CDR2 is SNTAGT. V trimming: 0 bases; J trimming: 3 bases; junction bases outside the gene matches: 11.